These T cell receptor beta chains were read from a single sample in a study of blood T cell repertoires in COVID-19. Measured with immunoSEQ multiplex PCR; TCRdb has only the in-frame clones, and not every one. This repertoire shows approximately 40,000 clones, 87% found once; its top ten account for roughly 4.7%. The material sequenced was peripheral blood. These receptors originate from a man aged 60-69 years with COVID-19, enrolled during active disease. Both conserved end residues are part of each CDR3. A D gene is named only where the DNA matches it firmly. The size entry is marked missing in some rows and otherwise reads once, few, many or a size class.

d_gene: -; abundance: -; v_gene: TRBV11-2; j_gene: TRBJ1-1; CDR3nt: TGTGCCAGTCGACCGGGACATAGCACTGAAGCTTTCTTT; CDR3aa: CASRPGHSTEAFF
d_gene: -; abundance: -; v_gene: TRBV4-2; j_gene: TRBJ2-3; CDR3nt: TGTGCCAGCAGCGGGGTGGGCAGGGAAACAGATACGCAGTATTTT; CDR3aa: CASSGVGRETDTQYF
d_gene: TRBD1; abundance: few; v_gene: TRBV5-1; j_gene: TRBJ2-1; CDR3nt: TGCGCCAGCAGCTTCGGACAGGTCGGGTTAAGTGAGCAGTTCTTC; CDR3aa: CASSFGQVGLSEQFF
d_gene: -; abundance: -; v_gene: TRBV5-5; j_gene: TRBJ2-1; CDR3nt: TGTGCCAGCAGCCGCGGGGACAGCTCCTACAATGAGCAGTTCTTC; CDR3aa: CASSRGDSSYNEQFF
d_gene: TRBD2; abundance: once; v_gene: TRBV5-1; j_gene: TRBJ2-1; CDR3nt: TGCGCCAGCAGCTCTGCTAGCGGGAGTAAAAATGAGCAGTTCTTC; CDR3aa: CASSSASGSKNEQFF
d_gene: -; abundance: -; v_gene: TRBV5-1; j_gene: TRBJ2-7; CDR3nt: TGCGCCAGCAGCACCCAGGACACCAGATACGAGCAGTACTTC; CDR3aa: CASSTQDTRYEQYF
d_gene: TRBD1; abundance: -; v_gene: TRBV19; j_gene: TRBJ1-2; CDR3nt: TGTGCCAGTAGTATCCCTCGGACAGGGGAAGGCTACACCTTC; CDR3aa: CASSIPRTGEGYTF
d_gene: TRBD1; abundance: -; v_gene: TRBV12-3/TRBV12-4; j_gene: TRBJ1-2; CDR3nt: TGTGCCAGCAGTTTGACAGGGCTTAGGGGCTACACCTTC; CDR3aa: CASSLTGLRGYTF
d_gene: -; abundance: -; v_gene: TRBV7-2; j_gene: TRBJ1-2; CDR3nt: TGTGCCAGCAGCTTAGGGGTCGCGGGTAGAGGCTACACCTTC; CDR3aa: CASSLGVAGRGYTF
d_gene: -; abundance: -; v_gene: TRBV24-1; j_gene: TRBJ2-1; CDR3nt: TGTGCCACCTCTCGCGGAAGGAGCTATGAGCAGTTCTTC; CDR3aa: CATSRGRSYEQFF